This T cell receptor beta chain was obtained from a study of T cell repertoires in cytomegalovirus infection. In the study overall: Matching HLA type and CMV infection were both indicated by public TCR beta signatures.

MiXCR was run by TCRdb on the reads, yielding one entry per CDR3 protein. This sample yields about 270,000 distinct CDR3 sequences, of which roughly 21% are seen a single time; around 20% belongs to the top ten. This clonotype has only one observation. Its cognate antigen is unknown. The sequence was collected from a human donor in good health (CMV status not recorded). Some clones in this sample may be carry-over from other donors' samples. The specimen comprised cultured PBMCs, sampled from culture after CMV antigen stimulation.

The CDR3 DNA reads as TGCAGCGTTGAGCCCAGAGGTTCTGGAAACACCATATATTTT. Protein product: CSVEPRGSGNTIYF. The chain is built from TRBV29-1 and TRBJ1-3; D uncertain. The V gene's germline CDR1 is SQVTM and CDR2 ANQGSEA. This CDR3 contains 14 residues. V lost 3 bases and J 1 base, leaving 10 bases between the germline ends.